Shown below are 19 T cell receptor beta chains from a single sample sequenced in a study of regulatory T cells in long-lasting Graves disease (dated by TCRdb to about 2021). This specimen's time point label, per the study, means: newly diagnosed GD, antithyroid drugs for less than 3 months. For both TCR sequencing and RNA sequencing, RNA was extracted from PBMCs using TRIzol. Library construction relied on multiplex PCR. Sequencer: Illumina HiSeq 4000. CDR3 regions were amplified by Arm-PCR with iRepertoire HTBI primers to construct TCR beta libraries. TCRdb reworked the public reads: Q25 trimming with fastp, MiXCR clone assembly, productive beta chains retained. Every entry covers one CDR3 protein and lists the most common genes and DNA from its rows. Here the sample has 380,000 or so distinct CDR3 sequences; about 17% occur a single time. Around 21% of the sample rests with the top ten. These sequences were also reported in another study, on T cells in Graves' hyperthyroidism and ophthalmopathy.

The sequenced sample was peripheral blood mononuclear cells (PBMCs), obtained at new diagnosis, from a patient treated with antithyroid drugs. All receptors come from a woman between 18 and 30 years old with Graves disease. Donor details come from another sample of the same person, matched by shared clones.

The V call is TRBV20-1, the J call TRBJ2-3, with TRBD2 identical over 11 bases. The CDR3 is made up of 16 amino acids. Germline CDR1 reads DFQATT; CDR2 reads SNEGSKA (reference sequence). V was clipped by 6 bases and J by 0 bases; unmatched bases: 8. CDR3 in amino acids: CSAAGLAGLSTDTQYF. CDR3 nucleotide sequence: TGCAGTGCCGCCGGACTAGCGGGCCTTAGCACAGATACGCAGTATTTT.

At least ten counts were recorded for this clonotype. The rearrangement joins TRBV2 to TRBJ2-5; possible D gene TRBD2, 6 bases. The CDR3 is 14 amino acids. Germline CDR1 reads SNHLY; CDR2 reads FYNNEI. The V and J ends lost 0 bases and 5 bases respectively, with 10 bases between them. CDR3: CASSEARLAETQYF. The CDR3 DNA sequence: TGTGCCAGCAGTGAAGCGAGGCTAGCGGAGACCCAGTACTTC.

This clonotype was recorded many times. V gene TRBV20-1 combines with J gene TRBJ2-7, with D maybe TRBD2 (6 bases). Germline lookup yields CDR1 DFQATT and CDR2 SNEGSKA (reference sequence). V was clipped by 5 bases and J by 0 bases, with 8 bases between them. The CDR3 totals 12 residues. The CDR3 DNA reads as TGCAGTGCTTCGGGGGACTCCTACGAGCAGTACTTC. This gives the protein CSASGDSYEQYF.

This sequence joins TRBV6-1 and TRBJ1-1, with D tentatively TRBD1 (6 bases). Trimming took 10 bases from V and 0 from J, leaving 12 bases between them. Germline V gene lookup returns CDR1 MNHNS and CDR2 SASEGT. The CDR3 runs 13 residues. The CDR3 is CANKDSLNTEAFF. The CDR3 DNA is TGTGCCAACAAGGACAGTTTGAACACTGAAGCTTTCTTT.

This clonotype has a count of ten or more. This chain joins TRBV5-4 and TRBJ2-3, with a tentative D call TRBD1 (6 bases). V lost 1 base and J 3 bases, leaving 9 bases between the germline ends. Germline CDR1 reads SGHNT; CDR2 reads YYREEE (reference sequence). This CDR3 spans 14 amino acids. DNA for the CDR3: TGTGCCAGCAGCTTGAGAGGGACAACAGATACGCAGTATTTT. Protein product: CASSLRGTTDTQYF.

This clonotype has a count of ten or more. The rearrangement links TRBV18 to TRBJ2-7; 8 positions agree with TRBD1. Per the germline V gene, CDR1 is KGHSH and CDR2 is LQKENI. V lost 5 bases and J lost 1; bases outside the gene matches: 7. There are 15 residues in the CDR3. CDR3 in DNA: TGTGCCAGCTCATATGCCCGGGACAGGTCCTACGAGCAGTACTTC. Encoded protein: CASSYARDRSYEQYF.

This clonotype occurred many times. The V gene is TRBV30, the J gene TRBJ1-1, with D perhaps TRBD1 (5 bases). Looked up from germline, CDR1 is GTSNPN and CDR2 is SVGIG (reference sequence). The V end was cut by 5 bases, the J end by 4 bases, with 8 bases between. The CDR3 has 11 amino acids. The DNA for the CDR3 is TGTGCCTGGCAGGGACGCACTGAAGCTTTCTTT. Amino acids: CAWQGRTEAFF.

This clonotype was counted once. The chain uses TRBV5-1 and TRBJ2-1; 7 nucleotides line up with TRBD2. V shed 4 bases, J shed 0 bases, and the junction held 7 bases outside the gene matches. CDR1 is SGHRS, CDR2 YFSETQ, per germline. CDR3 length equals 16 residues. The CDR3 spells CASSSQGTTSYNEQFF. The DNA of the CDR3 is TGCGCCAGCAGCAGCCAAGGGACTACCTCCTACAATGAGCAGTTCTTC.

Comments on this clonotype: A far larger clone is off by one base, so a read error is likely. The CDR3 reads CASRLGLGTYEQFF. In DNA, the CDR3 is TGCGCCAGCAGGCTGGGATTGGGGACCTACGAGCAGTTCTTC. The chain couples TRBV5-1 to TRBJ2-1; D could derive from TRBD1 or TRBD2 (5 bases each). The CDR3 runs 14 residues. The germline CDR1 and CDR2 sequences are SGHRS and YFSETQ. V was pared by 5 bases and J by 10 bases, with 19 bases between.

This clonotype has more than one count but fewer than ten. The chain couples TRBV10-3 to TRBJ2-7, with 9 positions matching TRBD2. Germline V gives CDR1 ENHRY, CDR2 SYGVKD. The CDR3 has 15 residues. The trim removed 3 bases at V and 7 bases at J, leaving 10 bases unmatched. CDR3 protein: CAISEQGLAGREQYF. CDR3 DNA sequence: TGTGCCATCAGTGAACAGGGACTAGCCGGGAGGGAGCAGTACTTC.

In its sample, this clonotype was seen many times. The chain couples TRBV2 to TRBJ2-1, with 8 positions matching TRBD1. J lost 8 bases, V lost 8 bases, and 11 bases had no gene match. The CDR3 contains 14 residues. The germline gives CDR1 SNHLY, CDR2 FYNNEI. CDR3: CASQGAASVDEQFF. In DNA form, the CDR3 reads TGTGCCAGCCAGGGGGCAGCCAGTGTGGATGAGCAGTTCTTC.

This clonotype showed up many times. CDR3 bases: TGCACACTAGCTACCTACAATGAGCAGTTCTTC. This sequence encodes CTLATYNEQFF. The chain uses TRBV29-1 and TRBJ2-1, with TRBD2 as a possible D gene (6 bases). The CDR3 runs to 11 residues. Germline CDR1 SQVTM, CDR2 ANQGSEA.

J is TRBJ1-4 and V is TRBV20-1; 7 positions match TRBD1. Looked up from germline, CDR1 is DFQATT and CDR2 is SNEGSKA (reference sequence). There are 17 residues in the CDR3. V lost 0 bases to trimming and J lost 5 bases; unmatched junction nucleotides: 12. The CDR3 loop is CSAREEGALGRNEKLFF. The CDR3 nucleotides read TGCAGTGCTAGAGAGGAGGGGGCCTTGGGGAGAAATGAAAAACTGTTTTTT.

In this sample, this clonotype turned up many times. The V call is TRBV28, the J call TRBJ2-7, with D unresolved. The germline V gene encodes CDR1 MDHEN and CDR2 SYDVKM. Trimming shortened V by 5 bases and J by 0 bases, and 14 bases separated the two germline ends. There are 15 residues in the CDR3. CDR3 bases: TGTGCCAGCAGTGCCGTAGCTCTCCTCTCCTACGAGCAGTACTTC. Its protein product is CASSAVALLSYEQYF. The full variable domain, its missing parts supplied by reference TRBV28 and TRBJ2-7, is DVKVTQSSRYLVKRTGEKVFLECVQDMDHENMFWYRQDPGLGLRLIYFSYDVKMKEKGDIPEGYSVSREKKERFSLILESASTNQTSMYLCASSAVALLSYEQYFGPGTRLTVT.

The sample holds a few counts of this clonotype. The chain employs TRBV9 and TRBJ2-1, with D perhaps TRBD1 (6 bases). Germline V lookup: CDR1 SGDLS, CDR2 YYNGEE. V was cut by 4 bases and J by 9 bases, with 17 bases left in between. The CDR3 runs to 14 residues. Here the CDR3 DNA reads TGTGCCAGCAGCCAAATCACAGGGTTAGGTGAGCAGTTCTTC. Translating it yields CASSQITGLGEQFF.

This clonotype was observed at least ten times. The rearrangement uses TRBV2 and TRBJ2-4; 9 bases align to TRBD2. V was clipped by 7 bases and J by 9 bases; unmatched bases: 7. Germline CDR1 and CDR2: SNHLY and FYNNEI. The CDR3 spans 13 residues. The CDR3 is CASMGSGGGIQYF. CDR3 sequence (DNA): TGTGCCAGCATGGGTAGCGGGGGAGGCATTCAGTACTTC.

This clonotype was counted between two and nine times. The chain uses TRBV3-1 and TRBJ1-6; 7 bases agree with TRBD1. This CDR3 has 16 residues. Germline values: CDR1 LGHDT, CDR2 YNNKEL (reference sequence). Losses at the gene ends were 6 bases for V and 3 bases for J; bases not matched to a gene: 8. The CDR3 DNA reads TGTGCCAGCAGGGATCGACAGGGAAGCTATAATTCACCCCTCCACTTT. It is translated as CASRDRQGSYNSPLHF. The whole variable domain, filled in from reference TRBV3-1 and TRBJ1-6, reads DTAVSQTPKYLVTQMGNDKSIKCEQNLGHDTMYWYKQDSKKFLKIMFSYNNKELIINETVPNRFSPKSPDKAHLNLHINSLELGDSAVYFCASRDRQGSYNSPLHFGNGTRLTVT.

The chain links TRBV20-1 to TRBJ1-5, with 8 bases identical to TRBD1. The germline gives CDR1 DFQATT, CDR2 SNEGSKA (reference sequence). This CDR3 contains 16 residues. V was pared by 0 bases and J by 3 bases, with 7 bases of the junction left unmatched. The CDR3 loop is CSARDLGQVNNQPQHF. Written as DNA, the CDR3 is TGCAGTGCTAGAGATCTGGGACAGGTAAACAATCAGCCCCAGCATTTT.

This clonotype came up a few times. V usage is TRBV6-1 and J usage is TRBJ1-6; 8 positions agree with TRBD1. The CDR3 spans 16 residues. Unmatched junction bases numbered 14, after V lost 10 bases and J lost 6 bases. Germline CDR1 is MNHNS and CDR2 is SASEGT. This chain's CDR3 is CATNSPRQGFNSPLHF. CDR3 nucleotide sequence: TGTGCCACCAACTCCCCCAGACAGGGGTTTAATTCACCCCTCCACTTT.